This T cell receptor beta chain was recovered during a study of cytomegalovirus exposure and HLA in healthy donors. Study outcomes and limitations: Reports credit the classifier with highly specific, highly sensitive diagnosis of cytomegalovirus status. TCR beta chains associated with HLA were, in a later analysis, more clonally expanded than equally common others. In a later analysis, most CMV-associated TCR beta chains appeared HLA-restricted.

V lost 1 base to trimming and J lost 8 bases, with 12 bases between them. Germline CDR1 is SEHNR and CDR2 is FQNEAQ (reference sequence). The CDR3 totals 14 residues. At sampling all donors were nominally healthy, likely with unrecorded immune exposures. Primers: 60 Vbeta forward and 13 Jbeta reverse. Assay used: immunoSEQ multiplex PCR; TCRdb lists only in-frame clones, some missing. The sample yields roughly 140,000 clones, about 80% seen once. Concerning this clone: The antigen is undetermined.

This TCR derives from a man aged 25-45 years in good health and CMV-seropositive. The gene calls are TRBV7-9 and TRBJ1-3, with D unclear. The source material was PBMCs. In DNA form, the CDR3 reads TGTGCCAGCAGCTTAGGTAACCCCGAGCACACCATATATTTT. Translation gives CASSLGNPEHTIYF.